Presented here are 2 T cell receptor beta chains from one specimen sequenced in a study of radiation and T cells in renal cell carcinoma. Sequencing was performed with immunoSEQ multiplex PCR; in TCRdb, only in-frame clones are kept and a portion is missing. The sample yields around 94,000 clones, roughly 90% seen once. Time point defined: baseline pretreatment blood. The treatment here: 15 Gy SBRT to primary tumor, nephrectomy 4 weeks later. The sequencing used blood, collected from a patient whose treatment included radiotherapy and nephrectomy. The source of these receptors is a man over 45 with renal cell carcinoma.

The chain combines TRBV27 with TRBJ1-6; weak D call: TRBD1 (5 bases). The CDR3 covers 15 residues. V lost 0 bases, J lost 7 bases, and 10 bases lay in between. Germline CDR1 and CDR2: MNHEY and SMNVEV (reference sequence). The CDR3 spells CASSLSGTGNSPLHF. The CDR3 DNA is TGTGCCAGCAGTTTATCCGGGACGGGGAATTCACCCCTCCACTTT.

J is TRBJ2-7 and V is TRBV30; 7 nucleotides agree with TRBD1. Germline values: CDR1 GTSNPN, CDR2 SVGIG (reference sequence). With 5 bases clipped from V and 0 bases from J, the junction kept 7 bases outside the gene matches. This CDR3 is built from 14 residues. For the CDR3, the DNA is TGTGCCTGGGCCCGGGACAGTATCTCCTACGAGCAGTACTTC. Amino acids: CAWARDSISYEQYF.